Listed below are T cell receptor beta chains from one sample, sequenced in a study of blood T cell repertoires in COVID-19. The data were produced by immunoSEQ multiplex PCR, yet TCRdb's version contains in-frame clones alone and is incomplete. The sample includes fewer than 80,000 clones, 90% of them seen just once. Sequencing was done on a sample of peripheral blood. These receptors came from a human donor in a cohort sampled during active COVID-19. The CDR3 runs from the conserved cysteine through the conserved F or W. Fields, in order: J gene, V gene, CDR3 length, CDR3 protein.

TRBJ2-7,TRBV28,16,CASISLGTGTVYEQYF
TRBJ2-2,TRBV29-1,11,CSARNTGELFF
TRBJ1-3,TRBV9,17,CASSVEIQGTAGNTIYF
TRBJ2-5,TRBV10-2,14,CASISTSGAETQYF
TRBJ1-1,TRBV29-1,12,CSVWTGRTEAFF
TRBJ1-1,TRBV5-1,16,CASSPGGGEMNTEAFF
TRBJ1-2,TRBV28,15,CASSPGSGTGYGYTF
TRBJ2-5,TRBV18,16,CASSFVRDTWEETQYF
TRBJ1-2,TRBV3-1/TRBV3-2,17,CASSQEGQGPNLRGYTF
TRBJ1-1,TRBV3-1/TRBV3-2,14,CASSQGQGNTEAFF
TRBJ1-2,TRBV14,18,CASSRYYSQTLKGDGYTF
TRBJ2-2,TRBV3-1/TRBV3-2,22,CASSHQVDTDFGRGLNTGELFF
TRBJ2-1,TRBV24-1,14,CATSSGGARNEQFF
TRBJ2-3,TRBV11-3,15,CASSLGLAGAGPQYF
TRBJ1-4,TRBV7-2,14,CASSLSGVNEKLFF
TRBJ2-7,TRBV5-1,15,CASSLASDAAYEQYF
TRBJ1-5,TRBV19,15,CASSQGTGGSQPQHF
TRBJ1-5,TRBV29-1,16,CSVGDGDRASNQPQHF
TRBJ2-2,TRBV5-1,16,CASSLSGGGNTGELFF
TRBJ2-2,TRBV9,14,CASSAQDSGGELFF
TRBJ2-7,TRBV10-3,12,CAISENRDEQYF
TRBJ2-5,TRBV5-5,15,CASSLVGTDKETQYF
TRBJ2-5,TRBV11-2,16,CASSLGTSGAQETQYF
TRBJ2-7,TRBV5-1,14,CASSPARQLYEQYF
TRBJ1-6,TRBV7-2,15,CASSLGQGLNSPLHF
TRBJ1-2,TRBV18,14,CASSAGQEGYGYTF
TRBJ2-2,TRBV13,16,CASSWNSQTRTGELFF
TRBJ2-7,TRBV20-1,13,CSASVQGLGEQYF
TRBJ2-3,TRBV2,15,CASSPTSGDTDTQYF
TRBJ1-5,TRBV7-6,15,CASSPGQGVGQPQHF
TRBJ1-1,TRBV27,13,CASSFWPNTEAFF
TRBJ1-6,TRBV3-1/TRBV3-2,14,CASSHTGLLRPLHF
TRBJ1-2,TRBV7-2,13,CASSLDSNYGYTF
TRBJ1-4,TRBV7-8,14,CASSRGQFNEKLFF
TRBJ2-1,TRBV28,11,CASSFRVVWFF
TRBJ1-4,TRBV3-1/TRBV3-2,14,CASSPGTVYEKLFF
TRBJ1-6,TRBV13,15,CASSYRTGHNSPLHF
TRBJ1-3,TRBV19,15,CASIQPDRAGNTIYF
TRBJ2-7,TRBV18,14,CASSLRQGTYEQYF
TRBJ2-1,TRBV5-1,17,CASSPSGGLLLYNEQFF
TRBJ1-1,TRBV25-1,14,CASRPIGVNTEAFF
TRBJ1-2,TRBV5-4,14,CASSAGPLEYGYTF
TRBJ1-2,TRBV11-2,14,CASSRQRTNYGYTF
TRBJ2-5,TRBV3-1/TRBV3-2,14,CASSRDSYQETQYF
TRBJ2-1,TRBV7-2,12,CASSLLRNEQFF
TRBJ2-7,TRBV28,13,CASSSGVRGEQYF
TRBJ1-2,TRBV6-5,14,CASSLVRGLYGYTF
TRBJ2-1,TRBV5-4,16,CASSSSGGSHYNEQFF